Below, 8 T cell receptor beta chains from the same sample are listed, as sequenced in a study of blood T cell repertoires in COVID-19. Repertoires were generated with immunoSEQ multiplex PCR, while TCRdb's copy carries only in-frame clones and drops some. The data hold roughly 100,000 clones, with 80% to 90% observed a single time. Sequencing was carried out using peripheral blood. These receptor sequences come from a woman in her 70s with acute or convalescent COVID-19.

This clone is a singleton in its sample. The chain's CDR3 is CASSYSTAGSGNTIYF. DNA for the CDR3: TGTGCCAGCAGTTACTCGACGGCAGGCTCTGGAAACACCATATATTTT. This chain uses TRBV6-5 with TRBJ1-3; D call uncertain. The V end lost 0 bases, the J end lost 0 bases, and 9 bases lay between the germline ends. Germline loops: CDR1 MNHEY, CDR2 SVGAGI. The CDR3 runs 16 residues.

The genes are TRBV19 and TRBJ1-1, with 9 bases aligning to TRBD1. With 7 bases clipped from V and 7 bases from J, the junction kept 7 bases outside the gene matches. CDR3 size: 13 residues. In germline, CDR1 is LNHDA, CDR2 SQIVND (reference sequence). CDR3 in DNA: TGTGCCAGTAAACCACAGGGGGCGAGTGAAGCTTTCTTT. As protein: CASKPQGASEAFF.

This chain connects TRBV30 to TRBJ2-4; D is possibly TRBD2 (7 bases). This CDR3 contains 13 residues. V was trimmed by 3 bases and J by 8 bases, leaving 14 bases between them. Germline loops: CDR1 GTSNPN, CDR2 SVGIG (reference sequence). CDR3 amino acids: CAWRLGGGDIQYF. The CDR3 DNA reads as TGTGCCTGGAGACTGGGAGGGGGTGACATTCAGTACTTC.

The gene calls are TRBV19 and TRBJ1-5; D is unclear. Germline CDR1 reads LNHDA; CDR2 reads SQIVND (reference sequence). The CDR3 has 15 amino acids. The V end was cut by 3 bases, the J end by 1 base, with 10 bases between. CDR3 protein: CASSMRALSNQPQHF. The CDR3, as DNA: TGTGCCAGTAGTATGAGGGCATTGAGCAATCAGCCCCAGCATTTT.

The chain joins TRBV11-2 to TRBJ1-4; 7 positions match TRBD1. V lost 5 bases and J lost 5; bases outside the gene matches: 2. CDR1 and CDR2 (germline): SGHAT, FQNNGV. CDR3 size: 13 residues. This chain's CDR3 is CASSRDRNEKLFF. The CDR3 nucleotides are TGTGCCAGCAGCCGGGACAGAAATGAAAAACTGTTTTTT.

This clone showed up just once. The gene calls are TRBV29-1 and TRBJ1-2, with a tentative D call TRBD1 (5 bases). This CDR3 has 11 amino acids. V was trimmed by 3 bases and J by 8 bases, leaving 10 bases between them. Per germline, CDR1 SQVTM and CDR2 ANQGSEA. CDR3 DNA sequence: TGCAGCGTTGACGGGGGTTACGGCTACACCTTC. Translation: CSVDGGYGYTF.

The chain carries TRBV19 and TRBJ1-2, with D unclear. V was pared by 4 bases and J by 3 bases, with 9 bases between. The germline gives CDR1 LNHDA, CDR2 SQIVND (reference sequence). This CDR3 has 13 residues. CDR3 coding DNA: TGTGCCAGTAGTAAGAAGGGAGACTATGGCTACACCTTC. This encodes CASSKKGDYGYTF.

V gene TRBV28 combines with J gene TRBJ2-1, with 13 bases aligning to TRBD2. CDR1 and CDR2 from the germline V gene are MDHEN and SYDVKM. CDR3 length: 16 amino acids. The J segment lost 6 bases and the V segment lost 5 bases, leaving 7 bases of the junction unmatched. The CDR3 DNA reads as TGTGCCAGCAGTCGCCGCGGACTAGCGGGAGCCAATGAGCAGTTCTTC. Translation gives CASSRRGLAGANEQFF.